These 11 T cell receptor beta chains originate from one sample sequenced in a study of shared clonotypes between healthy human individuals. Data came from immunoSEQ multiplex PCR; TCRdb stores just in-frame clones and leaves some out. The top ten clones hold less than 0.25% of a sample with under 1 million clones, just over 95% of them seen once. As defined, naive CD8 cells were CD45RO-negative and positively selected for CCR7, with terminally differentiated effector memory CD45RA+ cells excluded. Input material: naive CD8+ T cells sorted from blood. Every receptor here comes from a man aged 25 to 40 in good health.

The chain carries TRBV18 and TRBJ1-1; no clear D. Germline lookup yields CDR1 KGHSH and CDR2 LQKENI. Trimming took 3 bases from V and 5 from J, leaving 7 bases between them. The CDR3 is made up of 12 amino acids. This chain's CDR3 is CASSPEATEAFF. Written as DNA, the CDR3 is TGTGCCAGCTCACCGGAGGCGACTGAAGCTTTCTTT.

V and J are TRBV6-5 and TRBJ1-1; D unclear. Looked up from germline, CDR1 is MNHEY and CDR2 is SVGAGI. V lost 6 bases, J lost 1 base, and 15 bases lay in between. The CDR3 runs 15 residues. The CDR3 DNA reads as TGTGCCAGCAGGCTACAACACGTGGCGAACACTGAAGCTTTCTTT. It translates to CASRLQHVANTEAFF.

This clone was counted only a few times. CDR3 DNA: TGTGCCAGCAGGTTAATCGGGACAGTGGGTTCCTACGAGCAGTACTTC. This translates into CASRLIGTVGSYEQYF. The chain carries TRBV5-6 and TRBJ2-7; 7 nucleotides match TRBD1. With 5 bases clipped from V and 1 base from J, the junction kept 12 bases outside the gene matches. This CDR3 spans 16 amino acids. Germline CDR1 reads SGHDT; CDR2 reads YYEEEE.

V and J are TRBV19 and TRBJ1-5; D unclear. This CDR3 region has 14 residues. Germline V gene lookup returns CDR1 LNHDA and CDR2 SQIVND (reference sequence). Trimming removed 5 bases at V and 4 bases at J, with 12 bases between. The DNA for the CDR3 is TGTGCCAGTAGTTCCCTGGCTGATAATCAGCCCCAGCATTTT. This translates into CASSSLADNQPQHF.

The rearrangement joins TRBV18 to TRBJ2-4; D possibly corresponds to TRBD1 (5 bases). The V gene's germline CDR1 is KGHSH and CDR2 LQKENI. The CDR3 has 13 amino acids. V lost 0 bases to trimming and J lost 9 bases, with 9 bases between them. The CDR3 is CASSPPGQGIQYF. DNA of the CDR3: TGTGCCAGCTCACCACCGGGCCAGGGCATTCAGTACTTC.

V and J are TRBV4-2 and TRBJ1-5; D is undetermined. Germline lookup yields CDR1 LGHNA and CDR2 YNFKEQ. The CDR3 is 18 amino acids. V lost 5 bases and J lost 8, with 28 bases in between. CDR3 coding DNA: TGTGCCAGCAGCGATAGTGGAGTGGGATATGGTCTTCGGGAGCCCCAGCATTTT. Protein product: CASSDSGVGYGLREPQHF.

The chain is built from TRBV4-1 and TRBJ2-1, with D possibly TRBD2 on 6 matching bases. V lost 0 bases and J 5 bases, leaving 17 bases between the germline ends. Germline V CDR1 and CDR2: MGHRA, YSYEKL. CDR3 size: 17 residues. CDR3 amino acids: CASSQEAGGVLDNEQFF. The CDR3 DNA is TGCGCCAGCAGCCAAGAAGCAGGAGGGGTTCTTGACAATGAGCAGTTCTTC.

This chain connects TRBV7-6 to TRBJ2-2; D is possibly TRBD1 (5 bases). V was pared by 3 bases and J by 2 bases, with 13 bases between. The length of the CDR3 is 16 residues. Germline lookup yields CDR1 SGHVS and CDR2 FNYEAQ. CDR3 bases: TGTGCCAGCAGCTTCAGGGCGGACATTAACACCGGGGAGCTGTTTTTT. Translating it yields CASSFRADINTGELFF.

The V gene is TRBV6-1, the J gene TRBJ1-5; 11 nucleotides match TRBD1. Germline V lookup: CDR1 MNHNS, CDR2 SASEGT. The CDR3 has 18 amino acids. V trimming: 1 base; J trimming: 0 bases; junction bases outside the gene matches: 5. The CDR3 DNA sequence: TGTGCCAGCAGTGAAGGGACAGGGGGCGGCTATAGCAATCAGCCCCAGCATTTT. It codes for CASSEGTGGGYSNQPQHF.

As regards this clone: This CDR3 is also generated by other DNA sequences in the sample. V usage is TRBV19 and J usage is TRBJ2-1; the match to TRBD2 covers 7 bases. The V gene end was trimmed by 1 base and the J gene end by 4 bases; junction bases not matched to a gene: 7. Germline values: CDR1 LNHDA, CDR2 SQIVND (reference sequence). The CDR3 is 16 amino acids. CDR3 region: CASSIVAGAVYNEQFF. The CDR3 nucleotides are TGTGCCAGTAGTATAGTCGCGGGAGCTGTTTACAATGAGCAGTTCTTC.

The chain has TRBV27 and TRBJ1-1; D is unresolved. Trimming left V 3 bases short and J 2 bases short, with 10 bases between. This CDR3 has 14 residues. From germline, CDR1 is MNHEY and CDR2 SMNVEV (reference sequence). The CDR3 loop is CASSFYGKNTEAFF. Written as DNA, the CDR3 is TGTGCCAGCAGTTTTTACGGGAAAAACACTGAAGCTTTCTTT.